Included here is one T cell receptor beta chain sequence, with context. What it binds is not known. The germline CDR1 and CDR2 sequences are SGHRS and YFSETQ. With V trimmed by 7 bases and J by 4 bases, 16 bases remained unmatched. This CDR3 has 16 amino acids. These data originate in a study of CD8 T cells in Susac syndrome. Random hexamers were used to reverse transcribe about 0.5 to 1 ug of RNA. immunoSEQ multiplex PCR amplified TCR beta CDR3 across 54 Vbeta, 13 Jbeta. Each CDR3 protein is one row after TCRdb ran MiXCR on the immunoSEQ multiplex PCR reads. The sample has some 220,000 distinct CDR3 sequences; 95% are singletons. In blood CD8+ and CD4+ T cells, TCR beta underwent sequencing. TEMRA cells were FACS-enriched, while CD8+ and CD4+ T cells were negatively isolated. Study conclusions and caveats: The study admitted that it had a relatively small number of individuals in its TCR sequencing and HLA analysis.

The rearrangement uses TRBV5-1 and TRBJ2-7; 8 nucleotides align to TRBD1. The clonotype originates from a human donor with multiple sclerosis. Sequencing input: CD4+ T cells from PBMCs. The CDR3 region is CASGPQGATGGYEQYF. CDR3 bases: TGCGCCAGCGGACCCCAGGGGGCCACCGGGGGATACGAGCAGTACTTC.